The 2 T cell receptor beta chains presented below share a single source sample, sequenced in a study of early T cells in non-severe SARS-CoV-2 infection. Using its own MiXCR run on the 5' RACE reads, TCRdb lists one record per CDR3 protein. The table lists 55,000 to 75,000 distinct CDR3 sequences, 10% to 15% of them singletons. The sample was whole blood. These receptors were obtained from an adult who was a healthcare worker with PCR-confirmed SARS-CoV-2 infection or an uninfected control (not recorded which).

This clonotype was recorded many times. This chain joins TRBV9 and TRBJ2-7; TRBD2 matches at 16 bases. The CDR3 has 18 amino acids. Germline V gene data show CDR1 as SGDLS and CDR2 as YYNGEE. J lost 4 bases, V lost 0 bases, and 7 bases had no gene match. The CDR3 is CASSVAEGLAGGPYEQYF. The CDR3 bases are TGTGCCAGCAGCGTAGCTGAGGGACTAGCGGGAGGGCCATACGAGCAGTACTTC.

This clonotype was counted at least ten times. This chain uses TRBV7-9 with TRBJ2-1; 7 positions match TRBD1. The J segment lost 7 bases and the V segment lost 3 bases, leaving 9 bases of the junction unmatched. The CDR3 is 15 residues long. Germline CDR1 is SEHNR and CDR2 is FQNEAQ (reference sequence). CDR3 region: CASSFTDRVGNEQFF. The CDR3 bases are TGTGCCAGCAGCTTTACTGACAGGGTGGGGAATGAGCAGTTCTTC.